The clone carrying this T cell receptor beta chain was observed at least ten times. The target antigen is unknown. The data derive from a study of T-cell memory formation after mild COVID-19. Study-wide points: CD4+ contracting clones were found mainly in CM and EM, and CD8+ ones in EMRA.

In germline, CDR1 is SGHRS, CDR2 YFSETQ. V shed 2 bases, J shed 1 base, and the junction held 11 bases outside the gene matches. The CDR3 is 17 residues long. TCRdb reprocessed the 5' RACE reads via MiXCR and lists one record per CDR3 protein. The sample consists of roughly 250,000 distinct CDR3 sequences, 15% to 20% of them appearing once. Source material: PBMCs or a T cell subset sorted from them (not recorded which). The chain recombines TRBV5-1 with TRBJ2-7; 8 bases line up with TRBD1. This receptor was obtained from a man aged 18 to 30 who had mild COVID-19 (a few samples of this study predate the infection). Cell type and time point are not known. Written as DNA, the CDR3 is TGCGCCAGCAGCTTTGGCCCACAGGGGGAAGGGTCCTACGAGCAGTACTTC. This gives the protein CASSFGPQGEGSYEQYF. Filled out from reference TRBV5-1 and TRBJ2-7, the complete variable domain reads KAGVTQTPRYLIKTRGQQVTLSCSPISGHRSVSWYQQTPGQGLQFLFEYFSETQRNKGNFPGRFSGRQFSNSRSEMNVSTLELGDSALYLCASSFGPQGEGSYEQYFGPGTRLTVT.